One and the same sample provided the 19 T cell receptor beta chains below, sequenced in a study of shared clonotypes between healthy human individuals. Assay used: immunoSEQ multiplex PCR; TCRdb lists only in-frame clones, some missing. The sample holds about 2.4 million clones, roughly nine tenths seen once. The specimen was naive CD4+ T cells sorted from blood. As to subset: CD45RA+ positively selected. The receptors were gathered from a young man in good health.

The chain is built from TRBV6-5 and TRBJ1-2; 8 nucleotides align to TRBD1. There are 16 residues in the CDR3. CDR1 is MNHEY, CDR2 SVGAGI, per germline. With V trimmed by 0 bases and J by 3 bases, 6 bases remained unmatched. This chain's CDR3 is CASSYSSQGVHYGYTF. In DNA form, the CDR3 reads TGTGCCAGCAGTTACTCGTCACAGGGGGTCCACTATGGCTACACCTTC.

This chain joins TRBV30 and TRBJ2-3; 7 bases align to TRBD2. The CDR3 runs to 14 residues. The trim removed 4 bases at V and 0 bases at J, leaving 4 bases unmatched. From germline, CDR1 is GTSNPN and CDR2 SVGIG (reference sequence). The CDR3 nucleotides are TGTGCCTGGACAAGCGGGGTTAGCACAGATACGCAGTATTTT. It codes for CAWTSGVSTDTQYF.

This clone has a single count. The V call is TRBV5-8, the J call TRBJ1-5, with 10 bases lining up with TRBD1. V shed 4 bases, J shed 7 bases, and the junction held 11 bases outside the gene matches. The CDR3 length is 16 residues. In germline, CDR1 is SGHTS, CDR2 YDEGEE. The CDR3 sequence is CASSHHFGTGDQPQHF. The CDR3, as DNA: TGTGCCAGCAGCCATCATTTCGGGACAGGGGACCAGCCCCAGCATTTT.

The chain carries TRBV6-1 and TRBJ2-7; D is ambiguous. Trimming stripped 1 base from V and 3 bases from J, with 10 bases between. The CDR3 contains 14 residues. Germline values: CDR1 MNHNS, CDR2 SASEGT. This CDR3 reads CASSEGPIYYEQYF. DNA of the CDR3: TGTGCCAGCAGTGAAGGCCCGATATACTACGAGCAGTACTTC.

The chain links TRBV25-1 to TRBJ2-5; the D gene could be TRBD1 or TRBD2 (5 bases each). Germline lookup yields CDR1 MGHDK and CDR2 SYGVNS. Between the trimmed V and J ends, which lost 2 bases and 5 bases, there was a span of 15 bases. The CDR3 totals 15 residues. The DNA for the CDR3 is TGTGCCAGCAGTGAAATACGGGGACCGGCGGAGACCCAGTACTTC. This translates into CASSEIRGPAETQYF.

The chain has TRBV7-2 and TRBJ2-3; 12 bases map to TRBD1. The CDR3 has 15 amino acids. Germline lookup yields CDR1 SGHTA and CDR2 FQGNSA. Trimming cost V 4 bases and J 4 bases; bases outside gene matches: 3. CDR3 residues: CASSWGQGASDTQYF. CDR3 coding DNA: TGTGCCAGCAGCTGGGGACAGGGGGCCTCAGATACGCAGTATTTT. Full variable domain (remainder filled in from reference TRBV7-2 and TRBJ2-3): GAGVSQSPSNKVTEKGKDVELRCDPISGHTALYWYRQSLGQGLEFLIYFQGNSAPDKSGLPSDRFSAERTGGSVSTLTIQRTQQEDSAVYLCASSWGQGASDTQYFGPGTRLTVL.

The CDR3 DNA follows: TGTGCCAGCAGCCAAGTACAGGGAACTGGAAACACCATATATTTT. Amino acid sequence: CASSQVQGTGNTIYF. J is TRBJ1-3 and V is TRBV16; D is perhaps TRBD1 (6 bases). Germline loops: CDR1 KGHSY, CDR2 FQNENV. The CDR3 is 15 amino acids. Trimming pared 2 bases from V and 2 bases from J, leaving 10 bases between.

This clone showed up just a few times. The chain couples TRBV6-5 to TRBJ2-7; D might be TRBD1 or TRBD2, each matching 5 bases. Trimming shortened V by 8 bases and J by 6 bases, and 20 bases separated the two germline ends. Germline V CDR1 and CDR2: MNHEY, SVGAGI. The CDR3 contains 14 residues. This CDR3 reads CASRTWDRKPEQYF. For the CDR3, the DNA is TGTGCCAGCCGAACTTGGGACCGCAAGCCCGAGCAGTACTTC.

V usage is TRBV28 and J usage is TRBJ1-5; 8 bases are a match to TRBD1. The CDR3 consists of 16 residues. Trimming at V came to 4 bases and at J to 4 bases, leaving 9 bases not matched to a gene. CDR1 MDHEN and CDR2 SYDVKM come from the germline V gene. Here the CDR3 reads CASSSIKQGGNQPQHF. The DNA for the CDR3 is TGTGCCAGCAGTTCAATTAAACAGGGGGGGAATCAGCCCCAGCATTTT.

This clone was seen once. This CDR3 is also generated by other DNA sequences in the sample. The chain combines TRBV9 with TRBJ2-3, with 9 bases that match TRBD2. The trim removed 0 bases at V and 0 bases at J, leaving 2 bases unmatched. Germline CDR1 and CDR2: SGDLS and YYNGEE. CDR3 length: 16 residues. The CDR3 protein is CASSVEAGGSTDTQYF. CDR3 DNA sequence: TGTGCCAGCAGCGTAGAGGCGGGGGGGAGCACAGATACGCAGTATTTT. The variable domain in full, completed from reference TRBV9 and TRBJ2-3, reads DSGVTQTPKHLITATGQRVTLRCSPRSGDLSVYWYQQSLDQGLQFLIQYYNGEERAKGNILERFSAQQFPDLHSELNLSSLELGDSALYFCASSVEAGGSTDTQYFGPGTRLTVL.

J is TRBJ2-5 and V is TRBV7-8; 8 nucleotides match TRBD2. This CDR3 spans 18 amino acids. CDR1 and CDR2 from the germline V gene are SGHVS and FQNEAQ. V dropped 4 bases and J dropped 4; count of bases not matched to a gene: 17. The CDR3 DNA is TGTGCCAGCAGCTCAAGGCCCATAAATTTAGCGGGAATAGAGACCCAGTACTTC. It yields the protein CASSSRPINLAGIETQYF.

This clone came up once. The chain joins TRBV19 to TRBJ2-2; 10 bases agree with TRBD2. V trimming: 6 bases; J trimming: 7 bases; junction bases outside the gene matches: 20. Per germline, CDR1 LNHDA and CDR2 SQIVND (reference sequence). The CDR3 totals 19 residues. CDR3 residues: CASSPNRGGSGRTVGELFF. The CDR3 DNA reads as TGTGCCAGTAGCCCGAACCGCGGGGGTAGCGGGAGGACCGTCGGGGAGCTGTTTTTT.

The V call is TRBV27, the J call TRBJ1-5; tentative D call: TRBD1 (6 bases). CDR3 length: 15 residues. Between the trimmed V and J ends, which lost 5 bases and 5 bases, there was a span of 16 bases. Per germline, CDR1 MNHEY and CDR2 SMNVEV (reference sequence). The chain's CDR3 is CASSPADRLYQPQHF. For the CDR3, the DNA is TGTGCCAGCAGTCCAGCGGACAGACTATATCAGCCCCAGCATTTT.

The sample holds a few counts of this clone. The chain employs TRBV7-9 and TRBJ1-5; D gene ambiguous. In germline, CDR1 is SEHNR, CDR2 FQNEAQ (reference sequence). The length of the CDR3 is 13 residues. Trimming stripped 5 bases from V and 4 bases from J, with 9 bases between. The CDR3 loop reads CASSSIKNQPQHF. CDR3 bases: TGTGCCAGCAGCAGCATCAAGAATCAGCCCCAGCATTTT.

This chain connects TRBV2 to TRBJ2-1; D not certain. Germline lookup yields CDR1 SNHLY and CDR2 FYNNEI. The CDR3 has 15 residues. V dropped 1 base and J dropped 6 bases, with 13 bases sitting between them. The CDR3, as DNA: TGTGCCAGCAGTGAAGGTCAGGTCCCCTCCAATGAGCAGTTCTTC. Translated: CASSEGQVPSNEQFF.

The chain combines TRBV6-6 with TRBJ2-7; D may be TRBD2 (6 bases). The CDR3 is made up of 14 amino acids. Per germline, CDR1 MNHNY and CDR2 SVGAGI (reference sequence). The V and J ends lost 6 bases and 3 bases respectively, with 15 bases between them. The CDR3 DNA reads as TGTGCCAGCAGCAGCCCTGGCGGGGTCTACGAGCAGTACTTC. Protein: CASSSPGGVYEQYF.

The chain joins TRBV7-2 to TRBJ2-3; 8 nucleotides line up with TRBD2. The CDR3 contains 16 residues. V was pared by 3 bases and J by 5 bases, with 10 bases of the junction left unmatched. Germline V gene sequence: CDR1 SGHTA, CDR2 FQGNSA. For the CDR3, the DNA is TGTGCCAGCAGCTTTGACGGGAGGGCCCTACTAGATACGCAGTATTTT. Amino acids: CASSFDGRALLDTQYF.

The V and J genes are TRBV18 and TRBJ2-3, with D possibly TRBD2 on 6 matching bases. Germline assignment: CDR1 KGHSH and CDR2 LQKENI. The CDR3 runs 14 residues. V was trimmed by 5 bases and J by 2 bases, leaving 11 bases between them. CDR3 nucleotide sequence: TGTGCCAGCTCAAAACTAGCCAACACAGATACGCAGTATTTT. This sequence encodes CASSKLANTDTQYF. Together with reference TRBV18 and TRBJ2-3, the CDR3 gives the full variable domain: NAGVMQNPRHLVRRRGQEARLRCSPMKGHSHVYWYRQLPEEGLKFMVYLQKENIIDESGMPKERFSAEFPKEGPSILRIQQVVRGDSAAYFCASSKLANTDTQYFGPGTRLTVL.

About this clone itself: The sample has other DNA sequences that encode this CDR3 too. The rearrangement links TRBV7-2 to TRBJ1-2; D remains unclear. The CDR3 spans 14 residues. CDR1 SGHTA and CDR2 FQGNSA come from the germline V gene. V lost 0 bases to trimming and J lost 4 bases, with 9 bases between them. CDR3: CASSLAGQSYGYTF. DNA of the CDR3: TGTGCCAGCAGCTTAGCCGGGCAGAGCTATGGCTACACCTTC.